This T cell receptor (beta chain) was sequenced during a study of T cell repertoires in cytomegalovirus infection. Turning to the study itself: Both a matching HLA type and CMV infection were indicated by public TCR beta signatures. Study observations and caveats: HLA-C-restricted CMV clonotypes gave the most frequent clonotype in two of eight donors.

Germline CDR1 is MNHNY and CDR2 is SVGAGI (reference sequence). The CDR3 has 13 amino acids. V shed 0 bases and J shed 5 bases, with 7 bases lying between them. This clonotype was seen repeatedly, ten times or more. Its antigen is undetermined. TCRdb re-called the reads with MiXCR, one entry per CDR3 protein. Altogether under 200,000 distinct CDR3 sequences are present, roughly 9% being singletons, with the ten largest covering 4.6%. This rearrangement joins TRBV6-6 to TRBJ1-1; the D is unclear. The sample taken for sequencing was PBMCs. This clonotype was obtained from a human donor in good health (CMV status not recorded). Some clones in this sample may be carry-over from other donors' samples. The CDR3 coding sequence is TGTGCCAGCAGTTACTCGAGAGGTACTGAAGCTTTCTTT. Translated, it gives CASSYSRGTEAFF.